Reported below is one T cell receptor beta chain. Its antigen is not yet known. Base qualities are not provided; no much larger clone lies one nucleotide away. Looking up the germline V gene yields CDR1 SGHRS and CDR2 YFSETQ. Clipping removes 5 bases from V and 10 bases from J, with 14 as the unmatched junction base count. Spanning cysteine to phenylalanine, the CDR3 consists of 14 amino acids. This entry keeps only the CDR3 DNA: 42 bases, framed from base 1. In the ViraFEST assay, PBMC were stimulated with viral peptide pools, and antigen-specific CD4+ T cell clonotypes were then identified by expansion using TCR sequencing. After about 10 days of culture, CD4+ T cells were isolated with the EasySep CD4+ T cell isolation kit. PCR-confirmed SARS-CoV-2 infection had occurred in convalescent patients between March and December 2020, before the Alpha, Beta and Delta variants emerged in the United States. Two million PBMC per well were cultured in IMDM with around 5% human AB serum, 8 to 10 IU/ml IL-2 and gentamicin, plus 10 ug/ml peptides. On days 3 and 7, half of the culture medium was replaced with fresh IL-2-containing medium. Unless noted otherwise, every peptide stimulation condition was cultured in triplicate wells. Using Ficoll-Paque Plus gradient centrifugation, PBMC were separated from whole blood and then either used fresh or cryopreserved at -140C. Overlapping peptide pools spanned the spike proteins of SARS-CoV-2 and the common cold coronaviruses HCoV-NL63, HCoV-OC43 and HCoV-229E. Genomic DNA was extracted from cultured CD4+ T cells with the QIAamp micro DNA kit.

Library preparation employed the immunoSEQ multiplex PCR assay. DNA from the CD4+ T cells that had been cultured and isolated underwent TCR beta CDR3 sequencing. The study's processing was this. Non-productive TCR sequences were removed, reads were trimmed to the CDR3 region, and CDR3s of at least 7 amino acids were retained. Antigen-specific clonotypes were identified with the MANAFEST web app by comparing expansion in peptide wells against reference cultures. To be called positive, a clone needed expansion at FDR<0.05 compared with the reference and with all other wells, an odds ratio greater than 5, and a frequency greater than 0.1% in two replicate wells. Clonotypes significantly expanded in SARS-CoV-2 spike wells and in at least one common cold coronavirus spike condition were defined as cross-reactive. Using the stringdist R package, CDR3 similarity was measured by Levenshtein distance, and unrooted trees were constructed with ape in R 3.6.1. This is the immuneACCESS table as TCRdb keeps it, with only in-frame sequences that have V and J called. A part of the clones is gone; compared with another copy, unresolved V genes explain less than half, and the rest is unexplained. Clone size and the V and J calls come from that table; the DNA yielded D and trimming. The sample records some 40,000 clones, 55% to 75% of which are singletons. About 17% of the sample is held by the ten biggest clonotypes.

This entry belongs to a study of vaccination effects on CD4 cells after COVID-19 (dated by TCRdb to the early 2020s). Regarding the study in general: Two doses of either the BNT162b2 or the mRNA-1273 mRNA SARS-CoV-2 vaccine were administered to participants. Pre-vaccine samples were drawn from two convalescent patients 16 days and one week before the first dose, at 142 and 148 days after COVID-19 diagnosis. In both COVID-19 convalescent patients and infection-naive vaccine recipients, the study compared SARS-CoV-2 spike-specific CD4+ TCR repertoires from before mRNA vaccination with those from after it. The full study included around nine COVID-19 convalescent patients and several SARS-CoV-2-naive healthy vaccine recipients. Cultures from other donors in the study were sequenced with the Oncomine TCR Beta short-read assay on an Illumina iSeq 100.

Here is what the overall study found, with its caveats: In convalescent patients, the post-vaccine spike-reactive repertoire consisted mainly of new vaccine-induced clones, largely distinct from infection-induced clones. The study was limited by a small number of convalescent patients, and early post-infection timepoints were lacking. Marked clonal contraction was observed in both infection-induced and vaccine-induced clones at late post-vaccination timepoints, consistent with waning T cell responses.

The source is a human donor who had a prior SARS-CoV-2 infection. The chain is encoded by TRBV5-1 joined to TRBJ1-2, and 7 junction bases match TRBD1. This specimen consisted of CD4+ T cells from PBMCs cultured with HCoV-NL63 spike peptides, obtained before COVID-19 vaccination. This specimen's cell subset or site label, interpreted: HCoV-NL63 spike overlapping peptide pool stimulation. The nucleotide sequence reads as follows: TGCGCCAGCAGTGCCATGACAGGGCCCAGCGACTACACCTTC. It translates to CASSAMTGPSDYTF.